The source of this T cell receptor (beta chain) is a study of blood T cell repertoires in COVID-19. Study at large: Sample material is recorded as cDNA or gDNA derived from T cells, B-cell-depleted T cells, or PBMCs.

The CDR3 contains 14 residues. Germline assignment: CDR1 SGHNT and CDR2 YYREEE (reference sequence). V gave up 4 bases and J gave up 3 bases, with 13 bases separating them. Assay used: immunoSEQ multiplex PCR; TCRdb lists only in-frame clones, some missing. The sample yields some 200,000 clones, 85% seen once. The source of this sequence is a woman aged 70-85 years with COVID-19, enrolled during active disease. The chain joins TRBV5-4 to TRBJ1-1, with unresolved D. The sample was peripheral blood. CDR3 loop: CASSLDGTDTEAFF. For the CDR3, the DNA is TGTGCCAGCAGCCTAGACGGCACGGACACTGAAGCTTTCTTT.